These 17 T cell receptor beta chains were sequenced from one sample in a study of CD8 T cells in ankylosing spondylitis. TCRdb re-called the 5' RACE reads through MiXCR, storing one row per CDR3 protein. The data hold hundreds of thousands of distinct CDR3 sequences, with approximately 20% observed a single time. Sequenced: blood, either unsorted or a sorted T cell fraction (not recorded which). The source is a male donor with ankylosing spondylitis or in good health (not recorded which).

This chain connects TRBV27 to TRBJ2-3; TRBD2 matches at 9 bases. Trimming took 1 base from V and 6 from J; bases not matched to a gene: 11. This CDR3 has 17 amino acids. The germline CDR1 and CDR2 sequences are MNHEY and SMNVEV (reference sequence). Written as DNA, the CDR3 is TGTGCCAGCAGTTTATGGGGCGGCGGGGGGGCGGCTGATACGCAGTATTTT. Translated: CASSLWGGGGAADTQYF.

This chain links TRBV11-2 with TRBJ2-2, with a possible D match to TRBD2 (7 bases). In germline, CDR1 is SGHAT, CDR2 FQNNGV. This CDR3 is built from 17 residues. Trimming removed 4 bases at V and 5 bases at J, with 20 bases between. The CDR3 nucleotides are TGTGCCAGCAGCTCTTTAGGCGCGGGGGCTGGGACCGGGGAGCTGTTTTTT. Translation: CASSSLGAGAGTGELFF.

This clonotype appeared once. The genes are TRBV15 and TRBJ2-3; D call uncertain. V was clipped by 2 bases and J by 0 bases, with 9 bases between them. The CDR3 length is 15 residues. From germline, CDR1 is LNHNV and CDR2 YYDKDF (reference sequence). As DNA, the CDR3 is TGTGCCACCAGCAGAAGTGGTTTAAGCACAGATACGCAGTATTTT. Its protein is CATSRSGLSTDTQYF.

This clonotype appeared a few times. The rearrangement joins TRBV28 to TRBJ2-1; D may be TRBD2 (5 bases). This CDR3 has 14 residues. V shed 3 bases and J shed 8 bases, with 14 bases lying between them. Per the germline V gene, CDR1 is MDHEN and CDR2 is SYDVKM. The CDR3 bases are TGTGCCAGCAGTTTTGCCAGATCCGGGGATGAGCAGTTCTTC. Amino acids: CASSFARSGDEQFF.

This clonotype was seen just once. V is TRBV29-1 and J is TRBJ2-1, with TRBD1 matching 10 bases. The germline CDR1 and CDR2 sequences are SQVTM and ANQGSEA. The J segment lost 7 bases and the V segment lost 8 bases, leaving 5 bases of the junction unmatched. This CDR3 is built from 12 residues. The CDR3 region has the DNA TGCAGCATTAGGGGACAGGGGAATGAGCAGTTCTTC. Its translation is CSIRGQGNEQFF.

This clonotype came up a few times. The V gene is TRBV14, the J gene TRBJ1-4; no clear D gene. The length of the CDR3 is 16 residues. Trimming stripped 0 bases from V and 0 bases from J, with 8 bases between. Germline CDR1 and CDR2: SGHDN and FVKESK. The CDR3 is CASSQEGITTNEKLFF. CDR3 bases: TGTGCCAGCAGCCAAGAGGGCATAACAACTAATGAAAAACTGTTTTTT.

The rearrangement links TRBV12-3 or TRBV12-4 to TRBJ2-1; tentatively, D is TRBD2 (5 bases). The V and J ends lost 6 bases and 10 bases respectively, with 16 bases between them. This CDR3 contains 13 residues. Written as DNA, the CDR3 is TGTGCCAGCAGACCCATGGGGAGCTACGAGCAGTTCTTC. This translates into CASRPMGSYEQFF.

J is TRBJ2-2 and V is TRBV3-1, with TRBD2 identical over 10 bases. This CDR3 spans 19 amino acids. The V segment lost 11 bases and the J segment 1 base; nucleotides outside the gene matches: 19. CDR1 LGHDT and CDR2 YNNKEL come from the germline V gene (reference sequence). As DNA, the CDR3 is TGTGCCTTCAGTTTGGTCGGGACTAGCGCGGGCTGGAACACCGGGGAGCTGTTTTTT. Protein sequence: CAFSLVGTSAGWNTGELFF.

The rearrangement links TRBV20-1 to TRBJ1-1; maybe TRBD1 (6 bases). The V end was cut by 1 base, the J end by 5 bases, with 20 bases between. The CDR3 contains 16 residues. CDR1 is DFQATT and CDR2 is SNEGSKA in the germline V gene (reference sequence). DNA of the CDR3: TGCAGTGCTAGAGTCCCTAAAACAGGGATCGGGACTGAAGCTTTCTTT. This gives the protein CSARVPKTGIGTEAFF.

This clonotype was detected only a few times. This chain links TRBV11-2 with TRBJ2-7, with TRBD1 identical over 9 bases. Trimming at V came to 3 bases and at J to 3 bases, leaving 3 bases not matched to a gene. Germline V gene sequence: CDR1 SGHAT, CDR2 FQNNGV. This CDR3 contains 14 residues. CDR3 in DNA: TGTGCCAGCAGCTTTACAGGGGGCGACTACGAGCAGTACTTC. It translates to CASSFTGGDYEQYF.

The chain links TRBV20-1 to TRBJ1-1; D gene ambiguous. Germline CDR1 reads DFQATT; CDR2 reads SNEGSKA (reference sequence). V lost 1 base and J 5 bases, leaving 8 bases between the germline ends. This CDR3 has 12 amino acids. CDR3 region: CSARGVRTEAFF. For the CDR3, the DNA is TGCAGTGCTAGAGGGGTGCGTACTGAAGCTTTCTTT.

A single count supports this clonotype. This could be a read error, since a much larger clone is one nucleotide away. The CDR3 DNA reads as TGTGCCAGCAGCCACTACACTGAGCAGTTCTTC. As protein: CASSHYTEQFF. This chain joins TRBV7-9 and TRBJ2-1, with D unresolved. Looked up from germline, CDR1 is SEHNR and CDR2 is FQNEAQ (reference sequence). This CDR3 comprises 11 residues.

This clonotype has only a few counts. The V call is TRBV12-3 or TRBV12-4, the J call TRBJ2-1; TRBD1 might be the D (5 bases). The CDR3 sequence is 15 residues long. Trimming cost V 3 bases and J 5 bases, with 14 bases left between them. Here the CDR3 DNA reads TGTGCCAGCAGTTTTTGGCAGGGAAGGGACAATGAGCAGTTCTTC. It is translated as CASSFWQGRDNEQFF.

Only a few counts were recorded for this clonotype. The rearrangement joins TRBV29-1 to TRBJ2-7; no firm D call. V was shortened by 4 bases and J by 6 bases, with 10 bases between the two germline ends. Germline CDR1 is SQVTM and CDR2 is ANQGSEA. This CDR3 is built from 11 residues. This chain's CDR3 is CSVVWVGEQYF. The CDR3 nucleotides are TGCAGCGTTGTCTGGGTTGGCGAGCAGTACTTC.

This clonotype was counted many times. The gene calls are TRBV4-1 and TRBJ2-3; weak D call: TRBD2 (5 bases). Germline V gene data show CDR1 as MGHRA and CDR2 as YSYEKL. V dropped 4 bases and J dropped 4 bases, with 21 bases sitting between them. This CDR3 is built from 17 residues. The CDR3 nucleotides are TGCGCCAGCAGCCCAATCACCACGACCGAGGGCCCAGATACGCAGTATTTT. Residues: CASSPITTTEGPDTQYF.

This clonotype has a handful of counts. The CDR3, as DNA: TGCGCCAGCAGCCAAGAGCGTGGCTACACCTTC. This codes for CASSQERGYTF. The chain links TRBV4-1 to TRBJ1-2, with D uncertain. Germline loops: CDR1 MGHRA, CDR2 YSYEKL. The CDR3 contains 11 residues. The ends were cut back, 0 bases at V and 7 bases at J, with 3 bases in the middle.

The sample holds a few counts of this clonotype. This chain links TRBV5-1 with TRBJ2-1; TRBD1 is a possible D gene (6 bases). This CDR3 contains 16 residues. Germline V CDR1 and CDR2: SGHRS, YFSETQ. V lost 4 bases to trimming and J lost 8 bases, with 22 bases between them. The CDR3 region has the DNA TGCGCCAGCAGCCAGGGGCCCGGTCCCCCGGTCCATGAGCAGTTCTTC. Amino acids: CASSQGPGPPVHEQFF. Based on the CDR3 plus reference TRBV5-1 and TRBJ2-1, the full variable domain is KAGVTQTPRYLIKTRGQQVTLSCSPISGHRSVSWYQQTPGQGLQFLFEYFSETQRNKGNFPGRFSGRQFSNSRSEMNVSTLELGDSALYLCASSQGPGPPVHEQFFGPGTRLTVL.